A selection of T cell receptor beta chains follows, all from one sample in a study of blood T cell repertoires in COVID-19. Profiled with immunoSEQ multiplex PCR; TCRdb holds only in-frame clones, not every one. The sample has 90,000 to 120,000 clones, about 85% seen once. The sample was peripheral blood. These receptor sequences come from a human donor in a cohort sampled during active COVID-19. Each CDR3 is given with its conserved first and last residue. The D gene is left open where the match is weak. Only some rows state a clone size, as once, few, many or a class for expanded clones.

D: .
J: TRBJ1-2
V: TRBV30
size: .
CDR3: CAWFWGGGYTF
DNA: TGTGCCTGGTTCTGGGGCGGAGGCTACACCTTC

D: TRBD2
J: TRBJ2-3
V: TRBV7-2
size: .
CDR3: CASSPGTSGRGDTQYF
DNA: TGTGCCAGCAGCCCGGGGACTAGCGGGAGAGGGGATACGCAGTATTTT

D: .
J: TRBJ2-5
V: TRBV15
size: .
CDR3: CATSSTFGGETQYF
DNA: TGTGCCACCAGCAGTACCTTTGGCGGGGAGACCCAGTACTTC

D: .
J: TRBJ1-1
V: TRBV9
size: .
CDR3: CASSTRLGAEAFF
DNA: TGTGCCAGCAGCACCCGATTGGGGGCGGAAGCTTTCTTT

D: .
J: TRBJ2-5
V: TRBV6-6
size: .
CDR3: CASSSGTSYQETQYF
DNA: TGTGCCAGCAGTTCCGGGACATCGTACCAAGAGACCCAGTACTTC

D: TRBD1
J: TRBJ1-1
V: TRBV28
size: once
CDR3: CASRPQGAASTEAFF
DNA: TGTGCCAGCAGGCCACAGGGGGCAGCAAGCACTGAAGCTTTCTTT

D: TRBD1
J: TRBJ2-2
V: TRBV15
size: .
CDR3: CATSRRQGARTGELFF
DNA: TGTGCCACCAGCAGAAGACAGGGGGCGCGGACCGGGGAGCTGTTTTTT

D: .
J: TRBJ2-5
V: TRBV15
size: .
CDR3: CATSRDGVGGTQYF
DNA: TGTGCCACCAGCAGAGATGGGGTCGGGGGGACCCAGTACTTC

D: .
J: TRBJ1-1
V: TRBV27
size: .
CDR3: CASSFLSSGAEAFF
DNA: TGTGCCAGCAGTTTCCTCAGTTCGGGGGCTGAAGCTTTCTTT

D: .
J: TRBJ2-7
V: TRBV3-1/TRBV3-2
size: once
CDR3: CASSQEYRYHEQYF
DNA: TGTGCCAGCAGCCAAGAGTACAGGTACCACGAGCAGTACTTC

D: .
J: TRBJ2-1
V: TRBV2
size: .
CDR3: CASGGLRGNEQFF
DNA: TGTGCCAGCGGGGGACTCCGCGGTAATGAGCAGTTCTTC

D: TRBD2
J: TRBJ2-1
V: TRBV30
size: .
CDR3: CAWSGFRGGEQFF
DNA: TGTGCCTGGAGCGGCTTTCGGGGGGGTGAGCAGTTCTTC

D: TRBD2
J: TRBJ2-2
V: TRBV7-2
size: .
CDR3: CASSLMGGGARTGELFF
DNA: TGTGCCAGCAGCTTAATGGGCGGGGGGGCGCGCACCGGGGAGCTGTTTTTT

D: .
J: TRBJ2-5
V: TRBV7-8
size: .
CDR3: CASSFQGRGQETQYF
DNA: TGTGCCAGCAGCTTTCAGGGCAGAGGCCAAGAGACCCAGTACTTC

D: .
J: TRBJ2-1
V: TRBV7-2
size: .
CDR3: CASSLARSLANNEQFF
DNA: TGTGCCAGCAGCTTAGCCAGGTCCCTTGCTAACAATGAGCAGTTCTTC

D: TRBD1
J: TRBJ1-5
V: TRBV5-4
size: .
CDR3: CASSNRDSGGIRNQPQHF
DNA: TGTGCCAGCAGTAACCGGGACAGTGGGGGAATACGCAATCAGCCCCAGCATTTT

D: TRBD1
J: TRBJ2-2
V: TRBV7-3
size: .
CDR3: CASRVTGGNGELFF
DNA: TGTGCCAGCAGGGTGACAGGGGGAAACGGGGAGCTGTTTTTT

D: TRBD1
J: TRBJ2-7
V: TRBV29-1
size: .
CDR3: CSVEGTGDEQYF
DNA: TGCAGCGTTGAAGGGACAGGGGATGAGCAGTACTTC

D: .
J: TRBJ2-7
V: TRBV14
size: .
CDR3: CASSHLQGHEQYF
DNA: TGTGCCAGCAGTCACCTCCAGGGGCACGAGCAGTACTTC

D: .
J: TRBJ1-1
V: TRBV7-3
size: .
CDR3: CASSLNGQIAEAFF
DNA: TGTGCCAGCAGCTTAAATGGTCAAATAGCTGAAGCTTTCTTT

D: TRBD2
J: TRBJ2-1
V: TRBV14
size: .
CDR3: CASSQESLLAAYNEQFF
DNA: TGTGCCAGCAGCCAAGAATCTCTACTAGCGGCCTACAATGAGCAGTTCTTC

D: TRBD2
J: TRBJ2-5
V: TRBV4-3
size: once
CDR3: CASSQDWGLAGQETQYF
DNA: TGCGCCAGCAGCCAAGATTGGGGACTAGCGGGGCAAGAGACCCAGTACTTC

D: TRBD2
J: TRBJ2-7
V: TRBV6-5
size: once
CDR3: CASSTRTSGSYEQYF
DNA: TGTGCCAGCAGTACCAGGACTAGCGGGAGTTACGAGCAGTACTTC

D: TRBD1
J: TRBJ2-3
V: TRBV5-1
size: .
CDR3: CASSEDRGASTDTQYF
DNA: TGCGCCAGCAGCGAGGACAGGGGCGCTAGCACAGATACGCAGTATTTT

D: .
J: TRBJ2-6
V: TRBV3-1/TRBV3-2
size: .
CDR3: CASSQDPSGTFSGANVLTF
DNA: TGTGCCAGCAGCCAAGATCCAAGCGGAACCTTCTCTGGGGCCAACGTCCTGACTTTC

D: .
J: TRBJ2-5
V: TRBV5-1
size: .
CDR3: CASSSPGGGETQYF
DNA: TGCGCCAGCAGCTCGCCCGGAGGTGGAGAGACCCAGTACTTC

D: .
J: TRBJ1-6
V: TRBV4-1
size: .
CDR3: CASSLVAGISNSPLHF
DNA: TGCGCCAGCAGCCTCGTAGCAGGGATAAGTAATTCACCCCTCCACTTT

D: .
J: TRBJ2-7
V: TRBV3-1/TRBV3-2
size: .
CDR3: CASSQGDEQYF
DNA: TGTGCCAGCAGCCAGGGCGACGAGCAGTACTTC

D: TRBD1
J: TRBJ1-2
V: TRBV18
size: .
CDR3: CASSLPGQGSYGYTF
DNA: TGTGCCAGCTCACTACCGGGACAGGGGTCCTATGGCTACACCTTC

D: .
J: TRBJ1-2
V: TRBV27
size: .
CDR3: CASSAQGLDNPGYGYTF
DNA: TGTGCCAGCAGTGCCCAGGGTCTGGACAACCCCGGCTATGGCTACACCTTC

D: .
J: TRBJ1-5
V: TRBV24-1
size: .
CDR3: CATSDRQLNQPQHF
DNA: TGTGCCACCAGTGATAGACAACTCAATCAGCCCCAGCATTTT